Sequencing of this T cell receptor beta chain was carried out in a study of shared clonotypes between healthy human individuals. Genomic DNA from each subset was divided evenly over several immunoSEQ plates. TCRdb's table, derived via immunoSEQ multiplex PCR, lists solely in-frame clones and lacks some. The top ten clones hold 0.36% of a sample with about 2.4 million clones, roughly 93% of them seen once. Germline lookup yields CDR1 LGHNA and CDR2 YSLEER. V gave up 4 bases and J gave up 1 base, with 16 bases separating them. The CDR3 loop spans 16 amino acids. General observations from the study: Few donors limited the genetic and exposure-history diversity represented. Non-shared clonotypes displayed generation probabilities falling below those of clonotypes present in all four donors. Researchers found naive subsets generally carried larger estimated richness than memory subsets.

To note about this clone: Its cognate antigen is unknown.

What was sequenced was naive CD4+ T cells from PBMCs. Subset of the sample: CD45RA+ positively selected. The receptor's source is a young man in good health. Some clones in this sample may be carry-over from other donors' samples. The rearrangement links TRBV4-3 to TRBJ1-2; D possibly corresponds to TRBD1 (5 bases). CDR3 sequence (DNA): TGCGCCAGCAGCCTCTCGGGAGGGGATTTTAACTATGGCTACACCTTC. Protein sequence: CASSLSGGDFNYGYTF.